This TCR beta chain was found in a study of cytomegalovirus exposure and HLA in healthy donors. Study-level results: Several of the most significant clusters were apparently associated with common viral pathogens in a later analysis. In a later analysis, most CMV-associated TCR beta chains appeared HLA-restricted.

This clone appeared a single time. Its cognate antigen is unknown. The PCR used 60 Vbeta and 13 Jbeta primers. Original processing methods: A later analysis tallied 65 million to 85 million unique TCR beta chains, 9.5 million to 14 million of them shared. Generated by immunoSEQ multiplex PCR, the TCRdb table keeps only in-frame clones and is missing some. From that table come the V and J calls and clone size; the DNA was used to work out D and trimming. The table lists around 150,000 clones, roughly 83% of them singletons. Germline CDR1 and CDR2: LNHNV and YYDKDF (reference sequence). V was shortened by 2 bases and J by 5 bases, with 13 bases between the two germline ends. The CDR3 has 14 residues.

The sequence was obtained from a woman aged 18-35 years in good health and CMV-seronegative. Sequencing input: PBMCs. This chain joins TRBV15 and TRBJ2-7; D may be TRBD2 (6 bases). The CDR3 is CATSRLRGLNEQYF. In nucleotides, the CDR3 is TGTGCCACCAGCAGACTACGGGGGTTGAACGAGCAGTACTTC. Complete variable domain (other parts from reference TRBV15 and TRBJ2-7): DAMVIQNPRYQVTQFGKPVTLSCSQTLNHNVMYWYQQKSSQAPKLLFHYYDKDFNNEADTPDNFQSRRPNTSFCFLDIRSPGLGDTAMYLCATSRLRGLNEQYFGPGTRLTVT.